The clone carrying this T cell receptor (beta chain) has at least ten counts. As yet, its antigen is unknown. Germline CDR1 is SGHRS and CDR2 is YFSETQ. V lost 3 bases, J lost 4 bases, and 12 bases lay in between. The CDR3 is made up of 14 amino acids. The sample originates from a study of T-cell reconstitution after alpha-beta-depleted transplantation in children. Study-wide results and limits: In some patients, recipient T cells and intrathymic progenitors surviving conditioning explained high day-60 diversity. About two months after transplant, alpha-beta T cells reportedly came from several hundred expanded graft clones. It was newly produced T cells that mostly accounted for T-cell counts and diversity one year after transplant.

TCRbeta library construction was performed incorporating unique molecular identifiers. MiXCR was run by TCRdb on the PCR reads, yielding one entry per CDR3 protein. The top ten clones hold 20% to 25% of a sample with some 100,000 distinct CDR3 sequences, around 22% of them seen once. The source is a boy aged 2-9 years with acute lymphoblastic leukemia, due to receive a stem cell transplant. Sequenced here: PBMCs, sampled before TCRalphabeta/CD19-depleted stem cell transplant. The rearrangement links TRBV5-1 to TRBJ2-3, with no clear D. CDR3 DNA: TGCGCCAGCAGCTCCCCAACAGCCCCAGATACGCAGTATTTT. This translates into CASSSPTAPDTQYF.